These 6 T cell receptor beta chains were all obtained from the same sample, sequenced in a study of blood T cell repertoires in COVID-19. Repertoires were generated with immunoSEQ multiplex PCR, while TCRdb's copy carries only in-frame clones and drops some. The sample lists tens of thousands of clones, around 85% occurring once. Specimen: peripheral blood. These TCRs come from a human donor in a cohort sampled during active COVID-19.

The rearrangement joins TRBV4-1 to TRBJ2-7, with 12 bases aligning to TRBD1. V shed 4 bases, J shed 6 bases, and the junction held 7 bases outside the gene matches. The CDR3 is 15 amino acids. Germline values: CDR1 MGHRA, CDR2 YSYEKL. The CDR3 reads CASSLGTGGRAEQYF. The CDR3 bases are TGCGCCAGCAGCCTCGGGACAGGGGGCCGGGCCGAGCAGTACTTC.

The V and J genes are TRBV27 and TRBJ2-5; D gene uncertain. CDR1 and CDR2 (germline): MNHEY, SMNVEV (reference sequence). The V end lost 1 base, the J end lost 1 base, and 4 bases lay between the germline ends. This CDR3 comprises 13 residues. The CDR3 DNA reads TGTGCCAGCAGTTTATACACCCAAGAGACCCAGTACTTC. Protein: CASSLYTQETQYF.

The V and J genes are TRBV29-1 and TRBJ2-1; D may be TRBD1 (6 bases). V was clipped by 6 bases and J by 4 bases, with 7 bases between them. There are 11 residues in the CDR3. The germline V gene has CDR1 SQVTM and CDR2 ANQGSEA. The CDR3 protein is CSVTGYNEQFF. DNA for the CDR3: TGCAGCGTCACAGGGTACAATGAGCAGTTCTTC.

This chain uses TRBV19 with TRBJ2-1; TRBD2 might be the D (6 bases). In germline, CDR1 is LNHDA, CDR2 SQIVND (reference sequence). The CDR3 has 15 amino acids. The V end lost 1 base, the J end lost 6 bases, and 13 bases lay between the germline ends. The DNA of the CDR3 is TGTGCCAGTAGTATAGCGGGAGCCAGGTCCAATGAGCAGTTCTTC. This codes for CASSIAGARSNEQFF. The variable domain in full, with the rest retrieved from reference TRBV19 and TRBJ2-1, is DGGITQSPKYLFRKEGQNVTLSCEQNLNHDAMYWYRQDPGQGLRLIYYSQIVNDFQKGDIAEGYSVSREKKESFPLTVTSAQKNPTAFYLCASSIAGARSNEQFFGPGTRLTVL.

The genes are TRBV27 and TRBJ2-7; 9 bases align to TRBD1. Per the germline V gene, CDR1 is MNHEY and CDR2 is SMNVEV (reference sequence). CDR3 size: 19 residues. With 6 bases clipped from V and 2 bases from J, the junction kept 20 bases outside the gene matches. CDR3 loop: CASSPIRDRVGLSPYEQYF. The CDR3 bases are TGTGCCAGCAGCCCTATCCGGGACAGGGTCGGTTTAAGCCCCTACGAGCAGTACTTC.

V and J are TRBV5-1 and TRBJ1-6, with D perhaps TRBD1 (6 bases). The CDR3 loop spans 13 amino acids. CDR1 and CDR2 (germline): SGHRS, YFSETQ. V was cut by 5 bases and J by 7 bases, with 10 bases left in between. CDR3 loop: CASSKGENSPLHF. The CDR3 DNA reads TGCGCCAGCAGTAAGGGGGAAAATTCACCCCTCCACTTT.